Listed below are T cell receptor beta chains from one sample, sequenced in a study of T-cell reconstitution after alpha-beta-depleted transplantation in children. TCRdb reanalysed the PCR reads using MiXCR and keeps one entry per CDR3 protein. This table holds just over 950,000 distinct CDR3 sequences, roughly 29% found once. This specimen consisted of PBMCs, mostly from graft donor cells, obtained 360 days after TCRalphabeta/CD19-depleted stem cell transplant. These receptors originate from a boy under two years old who had a stem cell transplant for SCID, so the T cells may come from the graft donor. CDR3s include the opening cysteine and the closing phenylalanine or tryptophan. D genes are given only for firm matches. A row's size may be missing; if present it is once, few, many or a size class.

TRBV20-1	few	TRBJ2-1	TRBD2	CSACYDGGGDNEQFF	TGCAGTGCTTGTTATGACGGCGGGGGGGACAATGAGCAGTTCTTC
TRBV15	few	TRBJ2-7	NA	CATSRVVTSSSYEQYF	TGTGCCACCAGCAGAGTTGTCACTTCGAGCTCCTACGAGCAGTACTTC
TRBV4-3	NA	TRBJ1-5	NA	CASSQDAAVTEPQHF	TGCGCCAGCAGCCAAGATGCGGCAGTCACAGAGCCCCAGCATTTT
TRBV6-2/TRBV6-3	NA	TRBJ1-1	NA	CASRSDRPNTEAFF	TGTGCCAGCAGGTCCGACAGGCCGAACACTGAAGCTTTCTTT
TRBV5-5	many	TRBJ2-2	NA	CASSTYTGELFF	TGTGCCAGCAGCACGTACACCGGGGAGCTGTTTTTT
TRBV5-1	few	TRBJ1-1	NA	CASSLKSKNTEAFF	TGCGCCAGCAGCTTGAAGAGTAAGAACACTGAAGCTTTCTTT
TRBV20-1	few	TRBJ2-7	TRBD2	CSAPSGGFYEQYF	TGCAGTGCCCCCAGCGGGGGGTTCTACGAGCAGTACTTC
TRBV2	NA	TRBJ2-7	NA	CASEAYEQYF	TGTGCCAGCGAAGCTTACGAGCAGTACTTC
TRBV6-2/TRBV6-3	once	TRBJ2-1	TRBD1	CASSSMTGLLYNEQFF	TGTGCCAGCAGTTCAATGACAGGGTTGCTCTACAATGAGCAGTTCTTC
TRBV20-1	NA	TRBJ2-2	NA	CSARAYKGSTGELFF	TGCAGTGCTAGAGCGTATAAAGGGTCGACCGGGGAGCTGTTTTTT
TRBV29-1	NA	TRBJ2-7	NA	CSVGVQGSEQYF	TGCAGCGTTGGGGTGCAGGGGAGTGAGCAGTACTTC
TRBV10-3	few	TRBJ1-1	NA	CAISEVRAFF	TGTGCCATCAGTGAGGTACGAGCTTTCTTT
TRBV6-1	few	TRBJ2-1	NA	CASSEAASSYNEQFF	TGTGCCAGCAGTGAAGCGGCGAGCTCCTACAATGAGCAGTTCTTC
TRBV5-1	NA	TRBJ2-7	TRBD2	CASSLGGTTNREQYF	TGCGCCAGCAGCTTGGGAGGGACTACTAATAGAGAGCAGTACTTC
TRBV7-9	NA	TRBJ2-1	TRBD2	CASSLSTGTRSYNEQFF	TGTGCCAGCAGCTTATCAACCGGGACTAGGTCCTACAATGAGCAGTTCTTC
TRBV25-1	NA	TRBJ1-3	TRBD1	CASSQGGGENTIYF	TGTGCCAGCAGCCAGGGGGGGGGCGAAAACACCATATATTTT
TRBV11-1	NA	TRBJ2-3	TRBD2	CASSRRGTSGGLQPDTQYF	TGTGCCAGCAGCCGGCGGGGGACTAGCGGGGGTCTTCAACCAGATACGCAGTATTTT
TRBV20-1	NA	TRBJ2-1	TRBD2	CSQRTSAPTNEQFF	TGCAGCCAACGGACTAGCGCCCCCACCAATGAGCAGTTCTTC
TRBV12-3/TRBV12-4	NA	TRBJ1-1	TRBD1	CASSRPGQLTNTEAFF	TGTGCCAGCAGCCGACCGGGACAGCTGACGAACACTGAAGCTTTCTTT
TRBV29-1	NA	TRBJ2-3	NA	CSVEDPWTRGTDTQYF	TGCAGCGTTGAAGATCCGTGGACTAGGGGGACAGATACGCAGTATTTT
TRBV21-1	NA	TRBJ2-2	NA	CASSKLSEAGTANTGELFF	TGTGCCAGCAGCAAATTGTCTGAAGCCGGGACGGCGAACACCGGGGAGCTGTTTTTT
TRBV28	NA	TRBJ2-5	NA	CASSRRNQETQYF	TGTGCCAGCAGCCGCAGGAACCAAGAGACCCAGTACTTC
TRBV4-1	NA	TRBJ2-3	NA	CASSHVLNLIFVDTQYF	TGCGCCAGCAGCCACGTACTAAATCTTATTTTTGTAGATACGCAGTATTTT
TRBV15	NA	TRBJ2-2	NA	CATSRGPTGELFF	TGTGCCACCAGCAGAGGACCGACCGGGGAGCTGTTTTTT
TRBV12-3/TRBV12-4	once	TRBJ1-5	NA	CASSLGKVQPQHF	TGTGCCAGCAGTTTAGGGAAAGTCCAGCCCCAGCATTTT
TRBV12-3/TRBV12-4	once	TRBJ1-1	NA	CASSLSMGSDTEAFF	TGTGCCAGCAGTTTATCGATGGGATCGGACACTGAAGCTTTCTTT
TRBV5-5	NA	TRBJ1-1	NA	CASSLTDRVNTEAFF	TGTGCCAGCAGCTTGACAGACCGAGTGAACACTGAAGCTTTCTTT
TRBV6-5	few	TRBJ1-1	NA	CASSYSAQGNTEAFF	TGTGCCAGCAGTTACTCGGCACAGGGTAACACTGAAGCTTTCTTT
TRBV5-1	NA	TRBJ2-5	NA	CASSQTLGGRETQYF	TGCGCCAGCAGCCAGACTTTGGGAGGTCGGGAGACCCAGTACTTC
TRBV5-6	NA	TRBJ2-7	NA	CASSLSGRDKVHEQYF	TGTGCCAGCAGCTTGAGCGGTAGGGATAAGGTCCACGAGCAGTACTTC
TRBV5-1	NA	TRBJ2-7	TRBD2	CASSFQSSGGFVGRDYEQYF	TGCGCCAGCAGCTTTCAGTCGTCGGGGGGGTTCGTGGGGAGGGACTACGAGCAGTACTTC
TRBV7-9	few	TRBJ1-1	NA	CASSPGVRGGAEAFF	TGTGCCAGCAGCCCCGGAGTCCGGGGGGGCGCTGAAGCTTTCTTT